This TCR beta chain was retrieved from a study of response to subunit inactivated influenza vaccine. Notes on the study in general: That few new T cells are recruited by each seasonal influenza vaccination was the authors' suggestion.

The CDR3 sequence is 17 residues long. In germline, CDR1 is DFQATT, CDR2 SNEGSKA (reference sequence). The ends lost 6 bases at V and 0 bases at J; junction bases unmatched: 10. A single record per CDR3 protein comes from TCRdb applying MiXCR to the RT-PCR reads. The data hold 500,000 to 550,000 distinct CDR3 sequences, with less than 10% observed a single time. This clonotype was picked up a small number of times. As yet, its antigen is unknown. This rearrangement joins TRBV20-1 to TRBJ2-1; 11 bases agree with TRBD2. The origin of this receptor is a man aged 45-69 years who received an inactivated influenza vaccine. The input for sequencing was PBMCs from blood, taken about 24 months after vaccination. The CDR3 sequence is CSAWGLAEMSSYNEQFF. Written as DNA, the CDR3 is TGCAGTGCCTGGGGACTAGCGGAGATGAGCTCCTACAATGAGCAGTTCTTC.